Presented here are 20 T cell receptor beta chains from one specimen sequenced in a study of CD4+ T cells in melanoma. This table comes from immunoSEQ multiplex PCR, and its TCRdb copy is limited to in-frame clones, with some not included. The table has about 10,000 clones, approximately 60% seen once. Sequenced material: cells from a culture (not recorded whether cultured in vitro). These TCRs come from a human donor with melanoma.

The genes are TRBV18 and TRBJ1-1, with 7 bases fitting TRBD1. The CDR3 runs 15 residues. The germline gives CDR1 KGHSH, CDR2 LQKENI. Losses at the gene ends were 3 bases for V and 0 bases for J; bases not matched to a gene: 4. This CDR3 is CASSPGQMMNTEAFF. The CDR3 DNA sequence: TGTGCCAGCTCACCGGGACAGATGATGAACACTGAAGCTTTCTTT.

This clone was seen only a few times. The chain recombines TRBV5-4 with TRBJ2-5; D perhaps matches TRBD2 (6 bases). The ends were cut back, 4 bases at V and 2 bases at J, with 18 bases in the middle. The CDR3 has 16 residues. Germline CDR1 reads SGHNT; CDR2 reads YYREEE (reference sequence). CDR3 DNA sequence: TGTGCCAGCAGCCCTAGGCCGGGACTGGATCAAGAGACCCAGTACTTC. Amino acid sequence: CASSPRPGLDQETQYF.

This clone was seen a single time. V is TRBV7-2 and J is TRBJ1-5, with D perhaps TRBD1 (6 bases). CDR3 length equals 16 residues. Germline CDR1 reads SGHTA; CDR2 reads FQGNSA. Trimming cost V 3 bases and J 9 bases, with 21 bases left between them. Written as DNA, the CDR3 is TGTGCCAGCAGCTTTTGGGGCAGGGGCGAAGGTGGGCCCCAGCATTTT. Its protein is CASSFWGRGEGGPQHF.

This clone has only a few counts. This chain joins TRBV7-9 and TRBJ1-2; D possibly corresponds to TRBD1 (5 bases). V lost 3 bases and J lost 0, with 14 bases in between. CDR1 SEHNR and CDR2 FQNEAQ come from the germline V gene (reference sequence). CDR3 length equals 16 residues. CDR3 in amino acids: CASSFDSMTTNYGYTF. For the CDR3, the DNA is TGTGCCAGCAGCTTCGACAGCATGACGACTAACTATGGCTACACCTTC. Together with reference TRBV7-9 and TRBJ1-2, the CDR3 gives the full variable domain: DTGVSQNPRHKITKRGQNVTFRCDPISEHNRLYWYRQTLGQGPEFLTYFQNEAQLEKSRLLSDRFSAERPKGSFSTLEIQRTEQGDSAMYLCASSFDSMTTNYGYTFGSGTRLTVV.

The V gene is TRBV7-3, the J gene TRBJ1-1; D unclear. Germline CDR1 reads SGHTA; CDR2 reads FQGTGA. Between the trimmed V and J ends, which lost 5 bases and 1 base, there was a span of 8 bases. This CDR3 has 13 amino acids. DNA for the CDR3: TGTGCCAGCAGCCCCGGACGGAACACTGAAGCTTTCTTT. This gives the protein CASSPGRNTEAFF.

The gene calls are TRBV6-1 and TRBJ2-7; D call uncertain. The CDR3 contains 15 residues. The ends were cut back, 1 base at V and 2 bases at J, with 12 bases in the middle. Germline values: CDR1 MNHNS, CDR2 SASEGT. The chain's CDR3 is CASSEEPADAYEQYF. CDR3 DNA sequence: TGTGCCAGCAGTGAAGAACCAGCAGACGCCTACGAGCAGTACTTC.

The chain is built from TRBV5-1 and TRBJ2-7, with TRBD1 identical over 8 bases. The CDR3 loop spans 14 amino acids. V dropped 4 bases and J dropped 4; count of bases not matched to a gene: 7. Germline-derived CDR1 and CDR2 are SGHRS and YFSETQ. CDR3 in DNA: TGCGCCAGCAGCGTCGACAGGGGACCTTACGAGCAGTACTTC. Its translation: CASSVDRGPYEQYF.

V gene TRBV29-1 combines with J gene TRBJ2-5, with D perhaps matching TRBD1 (6 bases). The end of the DNA aligns better with TRBJ2-7, so the J call may be wrong. Germline CDR1 is SQVTM and CDR2 is ANQGSEA. The CDR3 consists of 14 residues. The CDR3 region has the DNA TGCAGCGTTGGGGGGCAATCCCTTCCCTACGAGCAGTACTTC. Residues: CSVGGQSLPYEQYF.

This clone occurred once. This rearrangement joins TRBV5-4 to TRBJ1-1; TRBD1 matches 7 bases. The germline gives CDR1 SGHNT, CDR2 YYREEE (reference sequence). CDR3 length: 16 residues. V was clipped by 4 bases and J by 0 bases; unmatched bases: 9. CDR3: CASSPTFGTVNTEAFF. The CDR3, as DNA: TGTGCCAGCAGCCCCACATTTGGGACAGTGAACACTGAAGCTTTCTTT.

This clone was detected only once. This chain joins TRBV9 and TRBJ2-1; D possibly uses TRBD1 or TRBD2 (5 bases each). The CDR3 has 15 amino acids. CDR1 SGDLS and CDR2 YYNGEE come from the germline V gene. V lost 0 bases to trimming and J lost 6 bases, with 13 bases between them. DNA for the CDR3: TGTGCCAGCAGCGTAGAAGGGACCGAATTCAATGAGCAGTTCTTC. This translates into CASSVEGTEFNEQFF.

There are a few counts of this clone. The chain uses TRBV6-5 and TRBJ1-6; a weak D match, TRBD1 (6 bases). Germline CDR1 and CDR2: MNHEY and SVGAGI. CDR3 length equals 15 residues. The ends were cut back, 5 bases at V and 10 bases at J, with 18 bases in the middle. The CDR3 coding sequence is TGTGCCAGCAGTAAGACAGGCTCCCCAGAATCACCCCTCCACTTT. The encoded protein is CASSKTGSPESPLHF.

Here the CDR3 DNA reads TGCGCCAGCAGCTTGGGCTCGGCGCACACTGAAGCTTTCTTT. Translating gives CASSLGSAHTEAFF. The rearrangement links TRBV5-1 to TRBJ1-1, with no clear D. The germline CDR1 and CDR2 sequences are SGHRS and YFSETQ. This CDR3 region has 14 residues. Trimming stripped 0 bases from V and 3 bases from J, with 9 bases between.

CDR3 sequence reads: CAWSVPGSAEYF. Written as DNA, the CDR3 is TGTGCCTGGAGTGTACCGGGCTCCGCAGAATATTTT. The chain is built from TRBV30 and TRBJ1-3; D ambiguous. CDR1 is GTSNPN, CDR2 SVGIG, per germline (reference sequence). The length of the CDR3 is 12 residues. Trimming shortened V by 0 bases and J by 15 bases, and 15 bases separated the two germline ends. Using reference TRBV30 and TRBJ1-3 for the parts outside the CDR3, the full variable domain is SQTIHQWPATLVQPVGSPLSLECTVEGTSNPNLYWYRQAAGRGLQLLFYSVGIGQISSEVPQNLSASRPQDRQFILSSKKLLLSDSGFYLCAWSVPGSAEYFGEGSWLTVV.

The rearrangement uses TRBV18 and TRBJ2-5; D is perhaps TRBD1 (6 bases). V lost 1 base, J lost 2 bases, and 11 bases lay in between. Germline V gene sequence: CDR1 KGHSH, CDR2 LQKENI. The CDR3 loop spans 15 amino acids. CDR3 loop: CASSPLRTVQETQYF. The DNA of the CDR3 is TGTGCCAGCTCACCACTGAGGACAGTACAAGAGACCCAGTACTTC.

The chain combines TRBV30 with TRBJ2-1; a possible D gene is TRBD2 (7 bases). Looked up from germline, CDR1 is GTSNPN and CDR2 is SVGIG (reference sequence). Trimming left V 5 bases short and J 3 bases short, with 14 bases between. The CDR3 covers 14 residues. This CDR3 is CAWETGGYYNEQFF. The CDR3 region has the DNA TGTGCCTGGGAGACGGGGGGCTACTACAATGAGCAGTTCTTC.

There are a few counts of this clone. The chain recombines TRBV7-9 with TRBJ1-1, with D unclear. The CDR3 has 13 residues. From germline, CDR1 is SEHNR and CDR2 FQNEAQ (reference sequence). Trimming stripped 8 bases from V and 0 bases from J, with 10 bases between. CDR3 sequence: CASVQKLNTEAFF. The CDR3 DNA sequence: TGTGCCAGCGTACAGAAATTGAACACTGAAGCTTTCTTT.

This chain connects TRBV27 to TRBJ1-1; tentative D call: TRBD1 (5 bases). The CDR3 is 16 residues long. V lost 6 bases, J lost 0 bases, and 17 bases lay in between. CDR1 is MNHEY and CDR2 is SMNVEV in the germline V gene (reference sequence). In DNA form, the CDR3 reads TGTGCCAGCAGACCCCAACTGGGGGGACTGAACACTGAAGCTTTCTTT. Its protein is CASRPQLGGLNTEAFF.

The chain has TRBV2 and TRBJ2-5; D possibly corresponds to TRBD1 (6 bases). The CDR3 sequence is 13 residues long. CDR1 is SNHLY, CDR2 FYNNEI, per germline. With 7 bases removed from V and 5 bases from J, the gap between germline ends came to 14 bases. CDR3 protein: CASIRDTVETQYF. CDR3 nucleotide sequence: TGTGCCAGCATTCGGGACACGGTGGAGACCCAGTACTTC.

J is TRBJ2-2 and V is TRBV18, with D uncertain. Germline lookup yields CDR1 KGHSH and CDR2 LQKENI. The CDR3 has 12 amino acids. Trimming removed 4 bases at V and 5 bases at J, with 5 bases between. The CDR3 sequence is CASSRRTGELFF. DNA of the CDR3: TGTGCCAGCTCACGAAGAACCGGGGAGCTGTTTTTT.

This sequence joins TRBV7-2 and TRBJ2-5, with a tentative D call TRBD2 (6 bases). This CDR3 has 14 amino acids. The V and J ends lost 4 bases and 5 bases respectively, with 14 bases between them. The germline CDR1 and CDR2 sequences are SGHTA and FQGNSA. The CDR3 protein is CASSSGVGVETQYF. The CDR3 DNA sequence: TGTGCCAGCAGCTCGGGAGTTGGGGTGGAGACCCAGTACTTC.